This T cell receptor (beta chain) was found in a study of T cells in Graves' hyperthyroidism and ophthalmopathy (dated by TCRdb to between 2018 and 2021). Looking at the study overall: Peripheral blood was sampled at the time of initial diagnosis, prior to any treatment. The paper reports TCR Vbeta CDR3 sequencing of 135 peripheral blood samples: 40 to 45 ophthalmopathy, some 80 hyperthyroidism and around 17 progressor patients. After sampling, hyperthyroidism patients received methimazole starting at 30 mg daily, and ophthalmopathy patients received high-dose intravenous methylprednisolone. The 75 to 100 discovery patients were randomly split 7:3 into training and test sets. In addition, the study compared T-cell repertoires in thyroid tissue and in blood from roughly six Graves' hyperthyroidism patients. Prospective prediction of ophthalmopathy was tested in an independent validation cohort consisting of 18 to 20 hyperthyroidism patients and some 15 patients who later progressed to ophthalmopathy. TCR V-J signatures able to tell the groups apart were searched for in a discovery cohort of approximately 95 patients, of whom 40 to 45 had Graves' ophthalmopathy and 57 had stable Graves' hyperthyroidism.

Ophthalmopathy patients had moderately to severely active disease, Clinical Activity Score of at least 3, NOSPECS grade of at least 4, and duration under 3 months. Patients with uncontrolled infections, other autoimmune diseases, pregnancy or lactation were excluded. Clinical symptoms, serum thyroxine and TRAb, thyroid ultrasound, and orbital computed tomography formed the basis for the diagnoses. Ficoll-Paque density gradient centrifugation was used to isolate PBMCs from approximately 10 ml of fresh peripheral blood. Total RNA was extracted using Trizol reagent, and RNA quality was assessed on an Agilent 2100 Bioanalyzer. A note on this clonotype: It has no known antigen specificity. Qualities for individual bases were not recorded, and no much larger clone is one base off.

For CDR1 and CDR2, the germline V gene lists SGHRS and YFSETQ. V loses 0 bases, J loses 2 bases, and the germline ends lie 12 bases apart. The CDR3, cysteine through phenylalanine, is 15 amino acids long. Only the CDR3 portion is preserved as DNA: 45 bases, with reading frame beginning at the first base. The TCR beta CDR3 regions were amplified from RNA transcripts. The TCR CDR3 was subjected to a first round of RT-PCR using the HTBI primer set and the Qiagen OneStep RT-PCR kit. Libraries were constructed in a second round of multiplex PCR, after which size selection and purification were carried out. The libraries were sequenced on an Illumina HiSeq2000 using paired-end 100 bp reads. In the paper's pipeline: SOAPnuke was used to process the raw data, with reads discarded if the reads contained adapters or uncalled bases, had a mean Phred below 15, or lacked an exact constant-primer or identifier match. High-quality paired reads were merged using COPE v1.2.5, and each unique nucleotide sequence was defined as a clonotype. MiTCR v1.1 was used to align the clonotypes against IMGT TRBV, TRBD and TRBJ reference segments. The analysis included only V-J combinations with a frequency above 0.0001, which together covered 99.2% of the repertoires. The TCS score was defined as the ratio of F50 (clonal expansion) to E x V (chaos), calculated using BLOSUM62-based TCRdist between CDR3 peptides within each V-J. Welch's t-statistics and random forest reduced around 520 V-J features to 13, which were used in a naive Bayes classifier (R e1071). Through fastp at Q25 and MiXCR, TCRdb rebuilt clones from the public reads, retaining in-frame beta chains. Here each entry gathers all rows of one CDR3 protein and keeps the most common genes and DNA. These V and J calls rely on TCRdb rather than the paper's analysis. This sample holds 250,000 to 300,000 distinct CDR3 sequences; approximately 19% were observed only once. Approximately 35% of the sample is taken by the ten largest.

Overall study outcomes, separate from this receptor: Most expanded thyroid clonotypes (frequency above 0.001) were also found in blood, which suggests that blood repertoires may mirror thyroid immune responses. Sample size was not statistically predetermined, and investigators were not blinded to group allocation. In validation, the model predicted progression to ophthalmopathy a median of roughly 6.1 months before onset, with over 55% sensitivity and about 72% specificity. A model built on a 13 V-J signature distinguished ophthalmopathy from stable hyperthyroidism, reaching roughly 88% sensitivity and about 81% specificity in cross-validation and 80%/75% in testing.

Recombination connected TRBV5-1 to TRBJ2-7; TRBD1 might be the D gene, on 5 matching bases. The sequencing sample was made of blood. This receptor was obtained from a man over 45 with Graves' ophthalmopathy. The DNA reads TGCGCCAGCAGCTTGGCAGGGCGTGTAACCTACGAGCAGTACTTC. Translated, it gives CASSLAGRVTYEQYF.